These T cell receptor beta chains were read from a single sample in a study of T cell responses to AZD1222 COVID-19 vaccine. The repertoire was sequenced with immunoSEQ multiplex PCR; TCRdb's copy has only in-frame clones and lacks some. The sample consists of about 81,000 clones, approximately 90% of them appearing once. Sequencing used peripheral blood, obtained 28 days after the second AZD1222 dose. These receptors were obtained from an adult who received the AZD1222 COVID-19 vaccine. Each CDR3 is given with its conserved first and last residue.

j_gene: TRBJ2-3
v_gene: TRBV7-9
CDR3aa: CASGLAHSTDTQYF

j_gene: TRBJ2-5
v_gene: TRBV5-1
CDR3aa: CASSLVPGALETQYF

j_gene: TRBJ1-1
v_gene: TRBV3-1/TRBV3-2
CDR3aa: CASIDQRLGEAFF

j_gene: TRBJ1-5
v_gene: TRBV2
CDR3aa: CASSGSGGGSNQPQHF

j_gene: TRBJ2-3
v_gene: TRBV5-4
CDR3aa: CASNSDRGPTQYF

j_gene: TRBJ1-6
v_gene: TRBV7-2
CDR3aa: CASSYRTGTYSPLHF

j_gene: TRBJ2-7
v_gene: TRBV7-9
CDR3aa: CASGQGSYEQYF

j_gene: TRBJ2-5
v_gene: TRBV11-2
CDR3aa: CASDGVGEAQYF

j_gene: TRBJ2-5
v_gene: TRBV10-1
CDR3aa: CASSLQGAAETQYF

j_gene: TRBJ2-1
v_gene: TRBV10-3
CDR3aa: CAISPRLAGETEQFF

j_gene: TRBJ2-3
v_gene: TRBV29-1
CDR3aa: CSVPRGRIDTQYF

j_gene: TRBJ2-7
v_gene: TRBV6-2/TRBV6-3
CDR3aa: CASSYANTAYEQYF

j_gene: TRBJ2-6
v_gene: TRBV7-3
CDR3aa: CASSPKKTLTSRANVLTF

j_gene: TRBJ2-1
v_gene: TRBV19
CDR3aa: CATKQSGQYNEQFF

j_gene: TRBJ2-7
v_gene: TRBV21-1
CDR3aa: CASSTYEQYF